This TCR beta chain was sequenced for a study of T cell responses to AZD1222 COVID-19 vaccine. Sequencing used immunoSEQ multiplex PCR; TCRdb keeps in-frame clones, though not all of them. Of around 130,000 clones listed, roughly 93% are singletons. After removal of 4 bases from V and 4 bases from J, the junction contained 4 bases not matched to a gene. CDR3 length: 14 residues. Germline V gene lookup returns CDR1 MDHEN and CDR2 SYDVKM. The source material was peripheral blood, sampled on day 0 of AZD1222 vaccination. The sequence was obtained from an adult in good health. The chain combines TRBV28 with TRBJ1-5, with 7 bases lining up with TRBD1. The chain's CDR3 is CASSSPQGNQPQHF. CDR3 nucleotides: TGTGCCAGCAGTTCCCCACAGGGGAATCAGCCCCAGCATTTT.